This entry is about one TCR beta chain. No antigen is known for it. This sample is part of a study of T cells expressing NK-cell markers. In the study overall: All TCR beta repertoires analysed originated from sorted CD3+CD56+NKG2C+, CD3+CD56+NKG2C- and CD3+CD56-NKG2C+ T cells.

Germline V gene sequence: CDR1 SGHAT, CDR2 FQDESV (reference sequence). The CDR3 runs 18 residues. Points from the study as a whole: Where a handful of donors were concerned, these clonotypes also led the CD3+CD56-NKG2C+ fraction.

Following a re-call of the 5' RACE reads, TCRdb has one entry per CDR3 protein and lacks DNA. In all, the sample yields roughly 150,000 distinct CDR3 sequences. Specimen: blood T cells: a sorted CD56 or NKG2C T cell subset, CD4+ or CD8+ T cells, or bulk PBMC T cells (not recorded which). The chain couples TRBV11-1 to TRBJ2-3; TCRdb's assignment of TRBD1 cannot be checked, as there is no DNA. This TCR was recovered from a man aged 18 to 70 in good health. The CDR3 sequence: CASSPVPLARSVTDTQYF.